A selection of T cell receptor beta chains follows, all from one sample in a study of neurological immune-mediated disorders. Using its own MiXCR run on the 5' RACE reads, TCRdb lists one record per CDR3 protein. This sample has around 130,000 distinct CDR3 sequences, with roughly 3.2% found just once. What was sequenced was PBMCs. These receptors were collected from a woman aged 30 to 39 with multiple sclerosis. Each CDR3 is given with its conserved first and last residue. The D gene is left open where the match is weak. Expanded clones are given a class, and other clones once, few, many or no size at all.

D gene: NA
J gene: TRBJ1-2
V gene: TRBV18
clone size: many
CDR3 protein: CASSSGIQRNYGYTF
CDR3 DNA: TGTGCCAGCTCTTCAGGAATACAACGCAACTATGGCTACACCTTC

D gene: NA
J gene: TRBJ2-3
V gene: TRBV7-9
clone size: many
CDR3 protein: CASSLGARFTDTQYF
CDR3 DNA: TGTGCCAGCAGCTTGGGGGCCCGTTTCACAGATACGCAGTATTTT

D gene: TRBD2
J gene: TRBJ2-7
V gene: TRBV7-2
clone size: many
CDR3 protein: CASSVPGLATYEQYF
CDR3 DNA: TGTGCCAGCAGCGTGCCGGGACTAGCGACCTACGAGCAGTACTTC

D gene: TRBD1
J gene: TRBJ1-2
V gene: TRBV28
clone size: many
CDR3 protein: CATLLTGGGGYTF
CDR3 DNA: TGTGCCACCTTACTCACAGGGGGCGGTGGCTACACCTTC

D gene: NA
J gene: TRBJ2-1
V gene: TRBV9
clone size: many
CDR3 protein: CASSGQGPDKQFF
CDR3 DNA: TGTGCCAGCAGCGGCCAGGGACCAGACAAGCAGTTCTTC

D gene: NA
J gene: TRBJ2-7
V gene: TRBV7-2
clone size: NA
CDR3 protein: CASSSLDRSLYEHYF
CDR3 DNA: TGTGCCAGCAGCAGCCTCGACAGATCTCTCTACGAGCACTACTTC

D gene: TRBD1
J gene: TRBJ2-5
V gene: TRBV20-1
clone size: many
CDR3 protein: CSSGQGFLETQYF
CDR3 DNA: TGCAGTTCCGGACAGGGCTTCTTGGAGACCCAGTACTTC

D gene: TRBD2
J gene: TRBJ2-1
V gene: TRBV7-2
clone size: many
CDR3 protein: CASTTRTSGRSSYNEQFF
CDR3 DNA: TGTGCCAGCACCACTCGAACTAGCGGGAGAAGCAGCTACAATGAGCAGTTCTTC

D gene: NA
J gene: TRBJ2-3
V gene: TRBV20-1
clone size: many
CDR3 protein: CSADDPRRADTQYF
CDR3 DNA: TGCAGTGCCGACGACCCCCGGAGGGCAGATACGCAGTATTTT

D gene: TRBD1
J gene: TRBJ2-4
V gene: TRBV5-1
clone size: many
CDR3 protein: CASSAGTVENIQYF
CDR3 DNA: TGCGCCAGCAGCGCCGGGACAGTAGAAAACATTCAGTACTTC

D gene: NA
J gene: TRBJ1-1
V gene: TRBV18
clone size: many
CDR3 protein: CASSPPTAREAFF
CDR3 DNA: TGTGCCAGCTCACCACCGACAGCTCGTGAAGCTTTCTTT

D gene: TRBD1
J gene: TRBJ2-7
V gene: TRBV18
clone size: few
CDR3 protein: CASSISRFRTGASEQYF
CDR3 DNA: TGTGCCAGCTCAATTTCCCGGTTTAGGACAGGGGCTTCCGAGCAGTACTTC

D gene: NA
J gene: TRBJ1-5
V gene: TRBV6-6
clone size: many
CDR3 protein: CASSDLNQPQHF
CDR3 DNA: TGTGCCAGCAGTGACCTGAATCAGCCCCAGCATTTT

D gene: NA
J gene: TRBJ2-1
V gene: TRBV29-1
clone size: many
CDR3 protein: CSVDSGNGPRQFF
CDR3 DNA: TGCAGCGTTGATAGTGGAAACGGGCCCCGGCAGTTCTTC

D gene: NA
J gene: TRBJ2-6
V gene: TRBV7-6
clone size: many
CDR3 protein: CASSQGQISGANVLTF
CDR3 DNA: TGTGCCAGCAGCCAAGGACAGATCTCTGGGGCCAACGTCCTGACTTTC

D gene: NA
J gene: TRBJ2-1
V gene: TRBV7-9
clone size: many
CDR3 protein: CASALGTTHHNEQFF
CDR3 DNA: TGTGCCAGCGCCCTCGGTACCACCCACCACAATGAGCAGTTCTTC

D gene: TRBD1
J gene: TRBJ1-1
V gene: TRBV27
clone size: many
CDR3 protein: CASSWDRNTEAFF
CDR3 DNA: TGTGCCAGCAGTTGGGACAGAAACACTGAAGCTTTCTTT

D gene: NA
J gene: TRBJ1-5
V gene: TRBV20-1
clone size: many
CDR3 protein: CSAREQGNSNQPQHF
CDR3 DNA: TGCAGTGCTAGAGAACAGGGAAATAGCAATCAGCCCCAGCATTTT

D gene: NA
J gene: TRBJ1-1
V gene: TRBV29-1
clone size: many
CDR3 protein: CSVEDPLDTEAFF
CDR3 DNA: TGCAGCGTTGAAGATCCCCTTGACACTGAAGCTTTCTTT

D gene: NA
J gene: TRBJ1-2
V gene: TRBV7-2
clone size: many
CDR3 protein: CASSLSGGQGKLYGYTF
CDR3 DNA: TGTGCCAGCAGCTTAAGCGGGGGGCAGGGGAAACTCTATGGCTACACCTTC

D gene: NA
J gene: TRBJ1-1
V gene: TRBV6-5
clone size: many
CDR3 protein: CASSYRGGNTEAFF
CDR3 DNA: TGTGCCAGCAGTTACAGGGGAGGAAACACTGAAGCTTTCTTT

D gene: NA
J gene: TRBJ2-3
V gene: TRBV20-1
clone size: many
CDR3 protein: CSARDIGVSTDTQYF
CDR3 DNA: TGCAGTGCTAGAGATATTGGGGTGAGCACAGATACGCAGTATTTT

D gene: TRBD2
J gene: TRBJ2-5
V gene: TRBV20-1
clone size: many
CDR3 protein: CSASPPGTTLETQYF
CDR3 DNA: TGCAGTGCTAGTCCCCCCGGGACTACTCTGGAGACCCAGTACTTC

D gene: TRBD1
J gene: TRBJ2-3
V gene: TRBV20-1
clone size: NA
CDR3 protein: CSAKTTGAPDTQYF
CDR3 DNA: TGCAGTGCGAAAACTACAGGGGCGCCAGATACGCAGTATTTT

D gene: TRBD2
J gene: TRBJ2-1
V gene: TRBV7-6
clone size: many
CDR3 protein: CASRPGGTSANEQFF
CDR3 DNA: TGTGCCAGCCGCCCGGGAGGGACTAGTGCCAATGAGCAGTTCTTC

D gene: NA
J gene: TRBJ2-1
V gene: TRBV25-1
clone size: many
CDR3 protein: CASSSPAEYLNKQFF
CDR3 DNA: TGTGCCAGCAGTTCCCCGGCCGAATACCTGAATAAGCAGTTCTTC

D gene: TRBD1
J gene: TRBJ1-4
V gene: TRBV4-3
clone size: many
CDR3 protein: CASSQEGTGINEKLFF
CDR3 DNA: TGCGCCAGCAGCCAAGAAGGGACAGGGATTAATGAAAAACTGTTTTTT

D gene: TRBD2
J gene: TRBJ2-5
V gene: TRBV11-2
clone size: many
CDR3 protein: CASGPMTGGLRETQYF
CDR3 DNA: TGTGCCAGCGGCCCAATGACGGGAGGCCTAAGGGAGACCCAGTACTTC

D gene: NA
J gene: TRBJ2-7
V gene: TRBV5-1
clone size: NA
CDR3 protein: CASSTDFSYEQYF
CDR3 DNA: TGCGCCAGCAGCACGGACTTCTCCTACGAGCAGTACTTC

D gene: NA
J gene: TRBJ2-3
V gene: TRBV20-1
clone size: many
CDR3 protein: CSASGTTDTQYF
CDR3 DNA: TGCAGTGCTAGCGGGACCACAGATACGCAGTATTTT

D gene: TRBD2
J gene: TRBJ2-1
V gene: TRBV5-1
clone size: NA
CDR3 protein: CASSLSSRLAGNNEQFF
CDR3 DNA: TGCGCCAGCAGCTTGAGTTCGCGACTAGCGGGAAACAATGAGCAGTTCTTC

D gene: TRBD1
J gene: TRBJ1-2
V gene: TRBV20-1
clone size: many
CDR3 protein: CSATNRDRGRKGYTF
CDR3 DNA: TGCAGTGCTACCAACCGGGACAGGGGAAGGAAGGGCTACACCTTC

D gene: TRBD1
J gene: TRBJ2-1
V gene: TRBV29-1
clone size: many
CDR3 protein: CSVGTGYNEQFF
CDR3 DNA: TGCAGCGTTGGGACAGGATACAATGAGCAGTTCTTC

D gene: NA
J gene: TRBJ2-7
V gene: TRBV12-3/TRBV12-4
clone size: many
CDR3 protein: CASSFTEISYEQYF
CDR3 DNA: TGTGCCAGCAGTTTTACGGAGATCTCCTACGAGCAGTACTTC

D gene: TRBD2
J gene: TRBJ2-7
V gene: TRBV20-1
clone size: many
CDR3 protein: CSAARTSGRVFESYEQYF
CDR3 DNA: TGCAGTGCAGCAAGGACTAGCGGGAGAGTTTTTGAATCCTACGAGCAGTACTTC

D gene: NA
J gene: TRBJ1-2
V gene: TRBV7-2
clone size: NA
CDR3 protein: CASSLSGRETGYTF
CDR3 DNA: TGTGCCAGCAGCTTATCTGGCAGGGAGACTGGCTACACCTTC

D gene: NA
J gene: TRBJ1-3
V gene: TRBV6-6
clone size: many
CDR3 protein: CASSYGVGANTIYF
CDR3 DNA: TGTGCCAGCAGTTACGGCGTCGGGGCCAACACCATATATTTT

D gene: NA
J gene: TRBJ2-2
V gene: TRBV4-1
clone size: few
CDR3 protein: CASSRAGLNTGELFF
CDR3 DNA: TGCGCCAGCAGCCGGGCAGGCCTCAACACCGGGGAGCTGTTTTTT

D gene: TRBD2
J gene: TRBJ2-3
V gene: TRBV7-9
clone size: many
CDR3 protein: CASSLLAGGIYTDTQYF
CDR3 DNA: TGTGCCAGCAGCTTACTAGCGGGAGGGATTTACACAGATACGCAGTATTTT

D gene: TRBD2
J gene: TRBJ2-1
V gene: TRBV20-1
clone size: many
CDR3 protein: CSARDGSGGAPSGEQFF
CDR3 DNA: TGCAGTGCTAGAGATGGTAGCGGGGGGGCCCCGTCGGGTGAGCAGTTCTTC

D gene: NA
J gene: TRBJ2-7
V gene: TRBV20-1
clone size: many
CDR3 protein: CSVIAPRGGHEQYF
CDR3 DNA: TGCAGTGTAATAGCCCCTAGGGGGGGCCACGAGCAGTACTTC

D gene: TRBD1
J gene: TRBJ2-2
V gene: TRBV12-3/TRBV12-4
clone size: many
CDR3 protein: CASSSGTGYTGELFF
CDR3 DNA: TGTGCCAGCAGTTCCGGGACAGGGTACACCGGGGAGCTGTTTTTT

D gene: NA
J gene: TRBJ2-5
V gene: TRBV5-4
clone size: many
CDR3 protein: CASSPVGETQYF
CDR3 DNA: TGTGCCAGCAGCCCCGTAGGGGAGACCCAGTACTTC

D gene: NA
J gene: TRBJ2-1
V gene: TRBV24-1
clone size: many
CDR3 protein: CATSDSTPVGYNEQFF
CDR3 DNA: TGTGCCACCAGTGATTCGACCCCAGTAGGGTACAATGAGCAGTTCTTC

D gene: NA
J gene: TRBJ2-1
V gene: TRBV7-9
clone size: few
CDR3 protein: CASSFEGGSSYNEQFF
CDR3 DNA: TGTGCCAGCAGCTTTGAAGGCGGTAGCTCCTACAATGAGCAGTTCTTC

D gene: NA
J gene: TRBJ2-7
V gene: TRBV5-1
clone size: many
CDR3 protein: CASSLLAGEQYF
CDR3 DNA: TGCGCCAGCAGCTTGTTGGCAGGCGAGCAGTACTTC

D gene: TRBD2
J gene: TRBJ2-5
V gene: TRBV18
clone size: many
CDR3 protein: CASSPPRGGAMETQYF
CDR3 DNA: TGTGCCAGCTCACCCCCTCGCGGGGGGGCGATGGAGACCCAGTACTTC

D gene: TRBD1
J gene: TRBJ2-1
V gene: TRBV20-1
clone size: many
CDR3 protein: CAGPPGQGQDEQFF
CDR3 DNA: TGTGCCGGGCCCCCGGGACAGGGTCAGGATGAGCAGTTCTTC

D gene: TRBD1
J gene: TRBJ2-1
V gene: TRBV11-2
clone size: few
CDR3 protein: CAGATGGGTYNEQFF
CDR3 DNA: TGTGCCGGCGCTACAGGGGGCGGCACCTACAATGAGCAGTTCTTC